Listed below are T cell receptor beta chains from one sample, sequenced in a study of neurological immune-mediated disorders. Via MiXCR, TCRdb re-called the 5' RACE reads, giving one row per CDR3 protein. The sample comprises 45,000 to 50,000 distinct CDR3 sequences, just under 4.5% of which are singletons, and around 5% rests with the top ten. The sequencing input was PBMCs. The source of these receptors is a woman aged 55-69 years with multiple sclerosis. Both conserved end residues are part of each CDR3. Clone size, where shown, is once, few, many, or a class for clones that have expanded.

v_gene	j_gene	abundance	CDR3aa
TRBV19	TRBJ1-5	many	CATSWGERGNQPQHF
TRBV7-2	TRBJ2-3	few	CASSWTFTDTQYF
TRBV27	TRBJ2-1	many	CPRKLEGGEQFF
TRBV20-1	TRBJ2-3	many	CSATRDSGDTQYF
TRBV29-1	TRBJ2-3	few	CSGAPGGGTDTQYF
TRBV10-1	TRBJ2-1	.	CASSDPANADYNEQFF
TRBV5-6	TRBJ2-1	many	CASSPSGAGGLNPYNEQFF
TRBV9	TRBJ1-2	many	CASSPQGRGYGYTF
TRBV7-8	TRBJ2-1	many	CASSLVIGNNEQFF
TRBV21-1	TRBJ2-5	many	CASSKGPCGRDQETQYF
TRBV20-1	TRBJ1-6	few	CSARDNLRDRGTGNSPLHF
TRBV6-5	TRBJ1-3	many	CASSSPGSAGNTIYF
TRBV7-8	TRBJ2-2	many	CASSPNTNTGELFF